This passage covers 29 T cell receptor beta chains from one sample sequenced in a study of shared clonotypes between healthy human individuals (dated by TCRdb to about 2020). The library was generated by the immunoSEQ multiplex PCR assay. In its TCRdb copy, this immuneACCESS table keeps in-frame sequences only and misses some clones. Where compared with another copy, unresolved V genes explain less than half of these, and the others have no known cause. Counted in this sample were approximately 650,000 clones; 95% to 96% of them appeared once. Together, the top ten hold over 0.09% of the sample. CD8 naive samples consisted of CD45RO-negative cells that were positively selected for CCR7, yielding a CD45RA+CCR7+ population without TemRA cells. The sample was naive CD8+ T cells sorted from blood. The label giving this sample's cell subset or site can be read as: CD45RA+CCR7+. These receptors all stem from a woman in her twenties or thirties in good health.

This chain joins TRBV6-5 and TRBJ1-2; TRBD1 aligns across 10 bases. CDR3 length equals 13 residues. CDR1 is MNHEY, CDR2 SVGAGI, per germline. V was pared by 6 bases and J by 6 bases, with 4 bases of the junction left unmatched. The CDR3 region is CASSQGQGNGYTF. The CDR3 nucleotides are TGTGCCAGCAGCCAGGGACAGGGGAATGGCTACACCTTC.

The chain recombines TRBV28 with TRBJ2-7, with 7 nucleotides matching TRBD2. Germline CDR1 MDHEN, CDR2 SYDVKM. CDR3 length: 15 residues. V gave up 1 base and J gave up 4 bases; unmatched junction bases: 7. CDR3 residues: CASSLSQAGTYEQYF. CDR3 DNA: TGTGCCAGCAGTTTATCCCAAGCGGGAACGTACGAGCAGTACTTC. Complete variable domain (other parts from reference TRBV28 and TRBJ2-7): DVKVTQSSRYLVKRTGEKVFLECVQDMDHENMFWYRQDPGLGLRLIYFSYDVKMKEKGDIPEGYSVSREKKERFSLILESASTNQTSMYLCASSLSQAGTYEQYFGPGTRLTVT.

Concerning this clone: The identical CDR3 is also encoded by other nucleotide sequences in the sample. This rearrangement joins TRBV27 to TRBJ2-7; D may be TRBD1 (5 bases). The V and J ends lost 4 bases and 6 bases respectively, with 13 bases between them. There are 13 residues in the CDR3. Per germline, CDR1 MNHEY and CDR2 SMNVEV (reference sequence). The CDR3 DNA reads TGTGCCAGCAGTTGGACACAGAGAAGCGAGCAGTACTTC. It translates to CASSWTQRSEQYF.

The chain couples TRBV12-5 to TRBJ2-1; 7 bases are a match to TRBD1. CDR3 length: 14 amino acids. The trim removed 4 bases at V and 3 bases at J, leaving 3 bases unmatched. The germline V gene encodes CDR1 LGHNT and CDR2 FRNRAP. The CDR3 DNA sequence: TGTGCTAGTGGTTACGGGACAGTCTACAATGAGCAGTTCTTC. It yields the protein CASGYGTVYNEQFF.

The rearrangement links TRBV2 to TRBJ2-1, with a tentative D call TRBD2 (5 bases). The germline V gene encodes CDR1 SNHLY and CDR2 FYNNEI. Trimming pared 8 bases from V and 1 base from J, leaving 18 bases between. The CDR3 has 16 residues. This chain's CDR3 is CASRRSEVESYNEQFF. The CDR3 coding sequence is TGTGCCAGCCGGCGCTCGGAGGTAGAGTCCTACAATGAGCAGTTCTTC.

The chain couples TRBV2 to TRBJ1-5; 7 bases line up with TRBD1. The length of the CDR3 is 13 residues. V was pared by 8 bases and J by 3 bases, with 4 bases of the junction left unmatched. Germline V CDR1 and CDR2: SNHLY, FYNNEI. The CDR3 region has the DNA TGTGCCAGCGGGGACAGAGCCAATCAGCCCCAGCATTTT. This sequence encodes CASGDRANQPQHF. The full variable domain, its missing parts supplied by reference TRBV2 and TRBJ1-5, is EPEVTQTPSHQVTQMGQEVILRCVPISNHLYFYWYRQILGQKVEFLVSFYNNEISEKSEIFDDQFSVERPDGSNFTLKIRSTKLEDSAMYFCASGDRANQPQHFGDGTRLSIL.

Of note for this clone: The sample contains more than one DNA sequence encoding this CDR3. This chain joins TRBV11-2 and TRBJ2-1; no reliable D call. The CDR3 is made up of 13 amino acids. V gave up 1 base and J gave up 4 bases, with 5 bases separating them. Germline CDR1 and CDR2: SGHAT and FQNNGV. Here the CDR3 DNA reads TGTGCCAGCAGCTTAGGGGGTTACAATGAGCAGTTCTTC. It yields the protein CASSLGGYNEQFF.

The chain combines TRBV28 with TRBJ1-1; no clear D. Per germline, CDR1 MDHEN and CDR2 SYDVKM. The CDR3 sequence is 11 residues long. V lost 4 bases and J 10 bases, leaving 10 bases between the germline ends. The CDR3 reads CASSSWTAAFF. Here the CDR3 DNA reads TGTGCCAGCAGTTCATGGACCGCAGCTTTCTTT.

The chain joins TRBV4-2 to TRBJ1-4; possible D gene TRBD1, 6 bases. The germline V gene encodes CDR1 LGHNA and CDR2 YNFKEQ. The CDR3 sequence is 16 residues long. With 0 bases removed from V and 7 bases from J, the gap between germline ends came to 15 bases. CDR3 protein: CASSQDLGQGLEKLFF. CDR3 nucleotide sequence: TGTGCCAGCAGCCAAGATCTGGGACAAGGCCTTGAAAAACTGTTTTTT.

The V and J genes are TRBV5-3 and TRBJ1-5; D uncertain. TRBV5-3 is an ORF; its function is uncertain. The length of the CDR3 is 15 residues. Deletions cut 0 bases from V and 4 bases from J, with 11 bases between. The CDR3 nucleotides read TGTGCCAGAAGCTTGGGGTTACTAAGGAATCAGCCCCAGCATTTT. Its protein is CARSLGLLRNQPQHF.

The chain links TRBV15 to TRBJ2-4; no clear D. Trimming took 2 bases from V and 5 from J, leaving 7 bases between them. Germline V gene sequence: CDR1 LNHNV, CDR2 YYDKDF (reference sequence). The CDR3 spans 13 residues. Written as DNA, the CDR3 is TGTGCCACCAGCAGACCTGGGGAAAACATTCAGTACTTC. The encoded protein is CATSRPGENIQYF.

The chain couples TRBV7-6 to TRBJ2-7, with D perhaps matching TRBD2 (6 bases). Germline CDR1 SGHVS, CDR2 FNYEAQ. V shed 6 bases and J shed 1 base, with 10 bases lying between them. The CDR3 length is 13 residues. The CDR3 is CASSSSVSYEQYF. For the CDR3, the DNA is TGTGCCAGCAGTTCTAGCGTATCCTACGAGCAGTACTTC.

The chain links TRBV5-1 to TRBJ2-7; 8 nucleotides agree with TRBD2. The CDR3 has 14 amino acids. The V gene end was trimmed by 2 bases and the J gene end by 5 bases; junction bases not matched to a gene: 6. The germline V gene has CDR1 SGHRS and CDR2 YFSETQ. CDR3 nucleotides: TGCGCCAGCAGCTTTTTTACGGGAGGGAACGAGCAGTACTTC. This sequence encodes CASSFFTGGNEQYF.

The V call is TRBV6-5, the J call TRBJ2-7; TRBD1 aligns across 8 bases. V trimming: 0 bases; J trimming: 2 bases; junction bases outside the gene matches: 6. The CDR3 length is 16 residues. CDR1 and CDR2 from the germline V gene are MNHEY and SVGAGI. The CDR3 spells CASSYSTGQVTYEQYF. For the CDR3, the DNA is TGTGCCAGCAGTTACTCCACGGGACAGGTCACCTACGAGCAGTACTTC.

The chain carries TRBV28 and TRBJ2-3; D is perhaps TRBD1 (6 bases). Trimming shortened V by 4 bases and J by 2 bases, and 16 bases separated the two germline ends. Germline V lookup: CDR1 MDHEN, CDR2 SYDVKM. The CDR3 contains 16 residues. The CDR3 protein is CASSSRQVPDTDTQYF. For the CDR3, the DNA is TGTGCCAGCAGTTCCCGACAGGTTCCGGACACAGATACGCAGTATTTT. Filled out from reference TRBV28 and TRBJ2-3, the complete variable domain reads DVKVTQSSRYLVKRTGEKVFLECVQDMDHENMFWYRQDPGLGLRLIYFSYDVKMKEKGDIPEGYSVSREKKERFSLILESASTNQTSMYLCASSSRQVPDTDTQYFGPGTRLTVL.

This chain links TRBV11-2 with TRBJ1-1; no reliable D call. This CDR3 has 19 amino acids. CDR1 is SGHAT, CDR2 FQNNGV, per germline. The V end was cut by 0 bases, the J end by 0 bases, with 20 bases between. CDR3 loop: CASSLEAPDTHLMNTEAFF. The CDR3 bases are TGTGCCAGCAGCTTAGAAGCTCCTGACACGCACCTCATGAACACTGAAGCTTTCTTT.

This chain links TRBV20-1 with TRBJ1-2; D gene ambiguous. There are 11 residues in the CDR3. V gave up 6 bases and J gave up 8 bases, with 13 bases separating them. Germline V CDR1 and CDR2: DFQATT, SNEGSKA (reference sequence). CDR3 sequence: CSAREVGGYTF. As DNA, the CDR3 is TGCAGTGCACGGGAGGTAGGGGGCTACACCTTC.

The CDR3 region has the DNA TGTGCCGGCATTTTAGCGGGAGTATTGGATACGCAGTATTTT. Translated: CAGILAGVLDTQYF. The V call is TRBV6-4, the J call TRBJ2-3; 9 bases match TRBD2. The CDR3 runs to 14 residues. Germline values: CDR1 MRHNA, CDR2 SNTAGT. The junction had 12 bases not matched to a gene; V was cut back by 11 bases and J by 6 bases.

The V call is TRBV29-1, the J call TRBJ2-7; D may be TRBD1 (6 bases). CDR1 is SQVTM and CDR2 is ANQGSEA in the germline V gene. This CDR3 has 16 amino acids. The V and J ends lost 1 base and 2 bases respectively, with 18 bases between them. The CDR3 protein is CSVEGFETGKAYEQYF. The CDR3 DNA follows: TGCAGCGTTGAAGGATTCGAGACAGGTAAAGCCTACGAGCAGTACTTC.

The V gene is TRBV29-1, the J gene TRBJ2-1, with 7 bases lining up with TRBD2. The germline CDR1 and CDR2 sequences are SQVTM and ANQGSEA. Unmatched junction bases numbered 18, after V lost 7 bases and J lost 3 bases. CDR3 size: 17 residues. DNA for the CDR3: TGCAGCGGCAGCGGGGAGCCCTTTCGGGGGGACTACAATGAGCAGTTCTTC. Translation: CSGSGEPFRGDYNEQFF.

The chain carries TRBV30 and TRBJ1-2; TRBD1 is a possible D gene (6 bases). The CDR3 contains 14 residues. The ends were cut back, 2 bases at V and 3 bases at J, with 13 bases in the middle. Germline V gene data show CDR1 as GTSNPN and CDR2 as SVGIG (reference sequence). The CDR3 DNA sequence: TGTGCCTGGAGTATAGCAGGGGAGCACTATGGCTACACCTTC. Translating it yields CAWSIAGEHYGYTF.

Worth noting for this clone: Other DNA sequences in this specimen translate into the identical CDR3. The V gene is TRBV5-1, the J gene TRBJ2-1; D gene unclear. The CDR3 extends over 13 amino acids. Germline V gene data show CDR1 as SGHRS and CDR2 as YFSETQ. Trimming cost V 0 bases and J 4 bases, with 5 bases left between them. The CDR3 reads CASSLDSYNEQFF. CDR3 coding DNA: TGCGCCAGCAGCTTGGACTCTTACAATGAGCAGTTCTTC. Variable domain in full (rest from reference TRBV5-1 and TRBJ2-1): KAGVTQTPRYLIKTRGQQVTLSCSPISGHRSVSWYQQTPGQGLQFLFEYFSETQRNKGNFPGRFSGRQFSNSRSEMNVSTLELGDSALYLCASSLDSYNEQFFGPGTRLTVL.

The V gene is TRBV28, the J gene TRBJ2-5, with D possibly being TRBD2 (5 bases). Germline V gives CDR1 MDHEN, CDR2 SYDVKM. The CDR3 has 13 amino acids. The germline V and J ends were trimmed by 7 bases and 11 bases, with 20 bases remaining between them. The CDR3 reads CASTPGVGGEQYF. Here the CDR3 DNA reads TGTGCCAGCACCCCCGGGGTGGGTGGGGAGCAGTACTTC.

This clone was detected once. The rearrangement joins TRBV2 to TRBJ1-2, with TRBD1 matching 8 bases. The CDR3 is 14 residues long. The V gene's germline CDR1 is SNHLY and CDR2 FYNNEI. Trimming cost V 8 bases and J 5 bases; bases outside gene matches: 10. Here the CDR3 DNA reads TGTGCCAGCCAGACAGGGGACGTAAAATATGGCTACACCTTC. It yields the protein CASQTGDVKYGYTF.

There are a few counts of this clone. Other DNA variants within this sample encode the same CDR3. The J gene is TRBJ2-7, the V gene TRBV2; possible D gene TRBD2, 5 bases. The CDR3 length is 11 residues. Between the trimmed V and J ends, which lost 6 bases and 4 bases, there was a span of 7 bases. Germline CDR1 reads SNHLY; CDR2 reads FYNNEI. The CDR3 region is CASSPGYEQYF. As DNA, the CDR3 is TGTGCCAGCAGCCCGGGATACGAGCAGTACTTC. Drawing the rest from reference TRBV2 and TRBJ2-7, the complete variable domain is EPEVTQTPSHQVTQMGQEVILRCVPISNHLYFYWYRQILGQKVEFLVSFYNNEISEKSEIFDDQFSVERPDGSNFTLKIRSTKLEDSAMYFCASSPGYEQYFGPGTRLTVT.

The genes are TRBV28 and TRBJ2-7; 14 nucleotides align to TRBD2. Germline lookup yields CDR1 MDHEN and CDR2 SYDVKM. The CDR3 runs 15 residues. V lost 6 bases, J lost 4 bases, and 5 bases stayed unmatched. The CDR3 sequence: CASRVGLAGGYEQYF. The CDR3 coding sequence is TGTGCCAGCAGGGTAGGACTAGCGGGAGGTTACGAGCAGTACTTC.

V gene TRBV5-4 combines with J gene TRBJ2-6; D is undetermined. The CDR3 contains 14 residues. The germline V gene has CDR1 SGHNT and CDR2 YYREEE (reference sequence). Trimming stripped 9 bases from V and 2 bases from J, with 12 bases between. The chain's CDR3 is CAIKATPGANVLTF. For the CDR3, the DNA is TGTGCCATAAAGGCGACACCTGGGGCCAACGTCCTGACTTTC. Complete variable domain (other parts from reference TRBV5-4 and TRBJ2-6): ETGVTQSPTHLIKTRGQQVTLRCSSQSGHNTVSWYQQALGQGPQFIFQYYREEENGRGNFPPRFSGLQFPNYSSELNVNALELDDSALYLCAIKATPGANVLTFGAGSRLTVL.

In nucleotides, the CDR3 is TGTGCCAGCAGCTGGGCCCCTATCTACGAGCAGTACTTC. Translation: CASSWAPIYEQYF. The chain couples TRBV7-9 to TRBJ2-7; unclear D gene. This CDR3 has 13 amino acids. The V end was cut by 4 bases, the J end by 3 bases, with 10 bases between. CDR1 is SEHNR, CDR2 FQNEAQ, per germline (reference sequence).

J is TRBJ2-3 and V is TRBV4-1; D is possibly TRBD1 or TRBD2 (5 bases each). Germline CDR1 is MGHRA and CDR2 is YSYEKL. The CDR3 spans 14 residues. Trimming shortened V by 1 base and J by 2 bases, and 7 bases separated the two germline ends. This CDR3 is CASSQAGPTDTQYF. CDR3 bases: TGCGCCAGCAGCCAAGCGGGGCCCACAGATACGCAGTATTTT.